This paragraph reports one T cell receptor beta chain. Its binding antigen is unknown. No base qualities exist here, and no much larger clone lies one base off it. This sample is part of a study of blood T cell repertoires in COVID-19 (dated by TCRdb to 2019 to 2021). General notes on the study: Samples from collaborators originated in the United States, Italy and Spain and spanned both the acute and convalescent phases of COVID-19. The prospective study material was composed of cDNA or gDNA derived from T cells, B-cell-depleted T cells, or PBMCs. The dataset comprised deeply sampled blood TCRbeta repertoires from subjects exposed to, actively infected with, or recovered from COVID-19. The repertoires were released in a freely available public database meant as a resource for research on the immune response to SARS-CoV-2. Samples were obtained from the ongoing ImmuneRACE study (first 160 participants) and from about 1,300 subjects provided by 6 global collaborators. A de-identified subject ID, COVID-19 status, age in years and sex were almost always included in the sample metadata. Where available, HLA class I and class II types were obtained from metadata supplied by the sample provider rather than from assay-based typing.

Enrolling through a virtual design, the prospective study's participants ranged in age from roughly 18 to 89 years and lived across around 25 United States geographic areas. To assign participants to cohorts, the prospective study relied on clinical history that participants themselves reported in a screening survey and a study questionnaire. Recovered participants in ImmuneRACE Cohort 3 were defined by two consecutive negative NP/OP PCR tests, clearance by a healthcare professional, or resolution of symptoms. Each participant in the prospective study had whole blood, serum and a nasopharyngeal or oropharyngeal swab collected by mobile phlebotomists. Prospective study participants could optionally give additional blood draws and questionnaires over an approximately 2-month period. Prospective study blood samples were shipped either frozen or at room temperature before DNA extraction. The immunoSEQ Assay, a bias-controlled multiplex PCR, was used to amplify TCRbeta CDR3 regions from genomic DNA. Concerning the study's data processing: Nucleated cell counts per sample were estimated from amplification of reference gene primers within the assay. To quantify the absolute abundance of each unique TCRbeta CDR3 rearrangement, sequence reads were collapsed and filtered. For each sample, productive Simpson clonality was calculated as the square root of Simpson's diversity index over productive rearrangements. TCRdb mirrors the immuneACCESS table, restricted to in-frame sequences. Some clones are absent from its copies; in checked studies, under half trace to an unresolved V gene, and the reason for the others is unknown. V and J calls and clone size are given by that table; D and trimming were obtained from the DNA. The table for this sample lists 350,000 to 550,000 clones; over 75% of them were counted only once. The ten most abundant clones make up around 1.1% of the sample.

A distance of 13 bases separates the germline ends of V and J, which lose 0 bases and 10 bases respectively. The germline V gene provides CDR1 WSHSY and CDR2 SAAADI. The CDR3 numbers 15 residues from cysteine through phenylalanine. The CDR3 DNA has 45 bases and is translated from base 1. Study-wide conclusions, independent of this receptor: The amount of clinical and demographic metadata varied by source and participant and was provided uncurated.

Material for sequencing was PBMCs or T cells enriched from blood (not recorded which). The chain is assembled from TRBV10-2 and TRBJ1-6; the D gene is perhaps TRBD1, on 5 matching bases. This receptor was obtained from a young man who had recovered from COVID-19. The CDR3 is CASSESRGGRSPLHF. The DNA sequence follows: TGCGCCAGCAGTGAGTCGAGGGGAGGACGGTCACCCCTCCACTTT.